The rows below give T cell receptor beta chains drawn from one sample of a study of control samples from healthy donors and cancer patients. Sequenced by immunoSEQ multiplex PCR; TCRdb stores in-frame clones only, minus some. The repertoire consists of roughly 70,000 clones, with 84% occurring once and the leading ten covering 25% to 35%. Sequences were obtained from blood. The receptor set was obtained from a man between 50 and 59 years old in good health. Both conserved end residues are part of each CDR3. The order of the fields is J gene, V gene, CDR3 protein.

>TRBJ1-5|TRBV30
CAWSNPGLATNQPQHF
>TRBJ2-2|TRBV5-6
CASSLVPGQGRVPGELFF
>TRBJ2-7|TRBV5-1
CASSPGQGRPYEQYF
>TRBJ1-2|TRBV14
CASSQGDPRDSHLLSYGYTF
>TRBJ1-3|TRBV12-3/TRBV12-4
CASSLSSGNTIYF
>TRBJ2-7|TRBV4-1
CASSLSPGTSGSYEQYF
>TRBJ1-2|TRBV5-6
CASSLRDIYYGYTF
>TRBJ1-1|TRBV5-6
CASSLVQASEAFF
>TRBJ1-6|TRBV10-3
CAISADRERSSGLHF
>TRBJ1-1|TRBV5-4
CASRNDRWNTEAFF
>TRBJ2-7|TRBV5-6
CASSRGTSGFYEQYF
>TRBJ2-5|TRBV6-5
CASGLVGRETQYF
>TRBJ2-2|TRBV5-5
CASSRLRGLDTGELFF
>TRBJ1-2|TRBV7-9
CASSPGQGVRYGYTF
>TRBJ1-3|TRBV5-4
CATADRGPSGNTIYF
>TRBJ2-7|TRBV2
CASRLDRGFHEQYF
>TRBJ2-5|TRBV6-6
CASSSQMIETQYF
>TRBJ2-1|TRBV7-2
CASSSSGTSYNEQFF